Below, 16 T cell receptor beta chains from the same sample are listed, as sequenced in a study of shared clonotypes between healthy human individuals. The naive CD8 fraction comprised CD45RO-negative cells positively selected for CCR7 and excluded terminally differentiated effector memory CD45RA+ cells. Sequencing used immunoSEQ multiplex PCR; TCRdb keeps in-frame clones, though not all of them. The profile covers about 2.1 million clones, with 85% to 95% appearing a single time and less than 2% taken by the ten largest. The specimen was naive CD8+ T cells from PBMCs. Source of these receptors: a man aged 18 to 30 in good health. Some clones in this sample may be carry-over from other donors' samples.

V usage is TRBV10-2 and J usage is TRBJ2-7, with D uncertain. Trimming removed 2 bases at V and 6 bases at J, with 11 bases between. Germline loops: CDR1 WSHSY, CDR2 SAAADI. The CDR3 runs 13 residues. Here the CDR3 reads CASSEIVVGEQYF. The CDR3 DNA reads as TGCGCCAGCAGTGAGATTGTGGTGGGCGAGCAGTACTTC.

V usage is TRBV5-1 and J usage is TRBJ1-1; D is unclear. Trimming stripped 1 base from V and 3 bases from J, with 22 bases between. Germline CDR1 is SGHRS and CDR2 is YFSETQ. CDR3 length equals 18 residues. The CDR3 DNA is TGCGCCAGCAGCTTGAGAATCGGGTCCCGGGTAATGGACACTGAAGCTTTCTTT. It specifies CASSLRIGSRVMDTEAFF.

This clone has just a few counts. Other nucleotide sequences in the sample specify the same CDR3. This chain joins TRBV7-9 and TRBJ1-1, with 9 nucleotides matching TRBD1. The CDR3 runs 12 residues. Germline CDR1 and CDR2: SEHNR and FQNEAQ (reference sequence). Unmatched junction bases numbered 0, after V lost 6 bases and J lost 4 bases. In nucleotides, the CDR3 is TGTGCCAGCAGGACAGGGGGCACTGAAGCTTTCTTT. Translation: CASRTGGTEAFF.

The gene calls are TRBV5-5 and TRBJ2-7; a possible D gene is TRBD2 (5 bases). Trimming shortened V by 0 bases and J by 1 base, and 11 bases separated the two germline ends. This CDR3 comprises 15 residues. The germline V gene encodes CDR1 SGHKS and CDR2 YYEKEE (reference sequence). Written as DNA, the CDR3 is TGTGCCAGCAGCTTGGAATTCGGGGTATCCTACGAGCAGTACTTC. Its protein product is CASSLEFGVSYEQYF.

As regards this clone: Within the sample, other DNA sequences also encode this same CDR3. The chain couples TRBV9 to TRBJ2-2, with TRBD1 identical over 12 bases. Germline V lookup: CDR1 SGDLS, CDR2 YYNGEE. V gave up 4 bases and J gave up 6 bases; unmatched junction bases: 7. There are 16 residues in the CDR3. The CDR3 reads CASSPAGTGGSGELFF. CDR3 coding DNA: TGTGCCAGCAGCCCCGCCGGGACAGGGGGCTCCGGGGAGCTGTTTTTT.

The chain carries TRBV6-5 and TRBJ2-1; 9 positions agree with TRBD2. V dropped 6 bases and J dropped 4; count of bases not matched to a gene: 7. This CDR3 has 15 residues. Per germline, CDR1 MNHEY and CDR2 SVGAGI. CDR3 sequence reads: CASSPTSGPYNEQFF. The CDR3 coding sequence is TGTGCCAGCAGCCCCACTAGCGGGCCATACAATGAGCAGTTCTTC.

V and J are TRBV28 and TRBJ2-3, with a tentative D call TRBD1 (5 bases). The CDR3 sequence is 17 residues long. Trimming stripped 8 bases from V and 2 bases from J, with 23 bases between. Germline V CDR1 and CDR2: MDHEN, SYDVKM. For the CDR3, the DNA is TGTGCCAGCCCGCCCAGGGCGGTTTTCCAGTCCACAGATACGCAGTATTTT. It yields the protein CASPPRAVFQSTDTQYF.

The chain is built from TRBV27 and TRBJ2-5, with TRBD2 matching 7 bases. Germline trimming cut 4 bases from V and 5 bases from J; bases unmatched to any gene: 7. The CDR3 has 14 amino acids. Germline loops: CDR1 MNHEY, CDR2 SMNVEV (reference sequence). CDR3 amino acids: CASSSGLLRETQYF. CDR3 DNA sequence: TGTGCCAGCAGTTCGGGACTACTTCGGGAGACCCAGTACTTC.

The chain has TRBV28 and TRBJ1-5, with D perhaps matching TRBD1 (5 bases). Germline V lookup: CDR1 MDHEN, CDR2 SYDVKM. The CDR3 extends over 15 amino acids. With 3 bases removed from V and 2 bases from J, the gap between germline ends came to 11 bases. The CDR3 DNA is TGTGCCAGCAGTTTCATCAGGGAGGGCAATCAGCCCCAGCATTTT. This gives the protein CASSFIREGNQPQHF.

The gene calls are TRBV6-4 and TRBJ2-2, with D uncertain. Looked up from germline, CDR1 is MRHNA and CDR2 is SNTAGT. The CDR3 spans 14 residues. Trimming took off 5 bases at V and 3 bases at J, with 10 bases between the two ends. The CDR3 sequence is CASSPNTYTGELFF. Here the CDR3 DNA reads TGTGCCAGCAGTCCCAACACCTACACCGGGGAGCTGTTTTTT.

The chain employs TRBV30 and TRBJ2-2; D is undetermined. CDR1 and CDR2 (germline): GTSNPN, SVGIG (reference sequence). Trimming pared 0 bases from V and 1 base from J, leaving 6 bases between. This CDR3 comprises 14 residues. The CDR3 DNA follows: TGTGCCTGGAGTGTTCTGGTGAACACCGGGGAGCTGTTTTTT. Translated: CAWSVLVNTGELFF. The full variable domain, with the rest looked up from reference TRBV30 and TRBJ2-2, is SQTIHQWPATLVQPVGSPLSLECTVEGTSNPNLYWYRQAAGRGLQLLFYSVGIGQISSEVPQNLSASRPQDRQFILSSKKLLLSDSGFYLCAWSVLVNTGELFFGEGSRLTVL.

The V gene is TRBV2, the J gene TRBJ1-3, with D uncertain. The CDR3 spans 18 residues. V was pared by 5 bases and J by 4 bases, with 24 bases between. Germline V gene sequence: CDR1 SNHLY, CDR2 FYNNEI. CDR3 region: CASSTTKLTAVGGNTIYF. The CDR3 DNA reads as TGTGCCAGCAGTACTACAAAACTTACAGCGGTAGGAGGAAACACCATATATTTT.

The chain recombines TRBV7-2 with TRBJ2-1; TRBD2 might be the D (6 bases). CDR1 is SGHTA and CDR2 is FQGNSA in the germline V gene. CDR3 length: 14 amino acids. V was shortened by 5 bases and J by 2 bases, with 10 bases between the two germline ends. The CDR3 sequence is CASSGSGTYNEQFF. CDR3 sequence (DNA): TGTGCCAGCAGCGGTAGCGGAACCTACAATGAGCAGTTCTTC.

As to this clone: Other DNA sequences in this sample translate to the same CDR3. V usage is TRBV27 and J usage is TRBJ2-7, with 8 bases identical to TRBD2. CDR1 and CDR2 from the germline V gene are MNHEY and SMNVEV (reference sequence). Trimming took 5 bases from V and 2 from J; bases not matched to a gene: 5. The CDR3 covers 14 residues. CDR3 bases: TGTGCCAGCAGTCTAGCGGGCGGAACCTACGAGCAGTACTTC. Its translation: CASSLAGGTYEQYF.

The J gene is TRBJ1-3, the V gene TRBV10-1; maybe TRBD1 (5 bases). Germline assignment: CDR1 WNHNN and CDR2 SYGVQD (reference sequence). V lost 7 bases to trimming and J lost 2 bases, with 9 bases between them. CDR3 length equals 13 residues. The DNA of the CDR3 is TGCGCCAGCAAGCAGGGTGCTGGAAACACCATATATTTT. This gives the protein CASKQGAGNTIYF.

The table lists this clone with a count of one. The rearrangement uses TRBV6-5 and TRBJ2-2; D is unresolved. The CDR3 totals 14 residues. CDR1 MNHEY and CDR2 SVGAGI come from the germline V gene. Trimming shortened V by 8 bases and J by 1 base, and 11 bases separated the two germline ends. DNA of the CDR3: TGTGCCAGCCATGGTCCCTGGAACACCGGGGAGCTGTTTTTT. Translating gives CASHGPWNTGELFF.